The rows below give T cell receptor beta chains drawn from one sample of a study of shared clonotypes between healthy human individuals. The repertoire was sequenced with immunoSEQ multiplex PCR; TCRdb's copy has only in-frame clones and lacks some. The repertoire consists of about 680,000 clones, with around three quarters occurring once and the leading ten covering around 2%. Sequencing was carried out using memory CD4+ T cells sorted from blood. The source of these receptors is a woman in her 30s in good health. Both conserved end residues are part of each CDR3. Fields, in order: J gene, clone size, V gene, CDR3 length, CDR3 protein. Clone size is shown for a subset of rows, as once, few, many or a class of expanded clone.

J: TRBJ2-3; size: .; V: TRBV5-1; length: 13; CDR3: CASSRLAEETQYF
J: TRBJ2-7; size: .; V: TRBV6-5; length: 9; CDR3: CARPYEQYF
J: TRBJ2-7; size: .; V: TRBV11-3; length: 18; CDR3: CASSFLPNRRSETYEQYF
J: TRBJ2-7; size: .; V: TRBV6-1; length: 12; CDR3: CASSHGGYEQYF
J: TRBJ1-1; size: .; V: TRBV18; length: 14; CDR3: CASSQGQMNTEAFF
J: TRBJ2-7; size: .; V: TRBV7-2; length: 15; CDR3: CASSRLAGSNYEQYF
J: TRBJ1-2; size: many; V: TRBV18; length: 15; CDR3: CASSGTDNVYYGYTF
J: TRBJ2-5; size: .; V: TRBV5-4; length: 15; CDR3: CASSSVPGGRETQYF
J: TRBJ2-6; size: .; V: TRBV11-2; length: 16; CDR3: CASSLVSYSGANVLTF
J: TRBJ1-5; size: .; V: TRBV15; length: 17; CDR3: CATSNRKDRGRNQPQHF
J: TRBJ2-6; size: .; V: TRBV15; length: 16; CDR3: CATSRVSSSGANVLTF
J: TRBJ1-2; size: .; V: TRBV5-1; length: 15; CDR3: CASSQSRGMGYGYTF
J: TRBJ2-3; size: .; V: TRBV29-1; length: 14; CDR3: CSVEASGRGDTQYF
J: TRBJ2-1; size: .; V: TRBV14; length: 15; CDR3: CASSQAGGNYNEQFF
J: TRBJ1-4; size: .; V: TRBV5-1; length: 17; CDR3: CASSLTPGTGTNEKLFF
J: TRBJ2-5; size: many; V: TRBV29-1; length: 12; CDR3: CSGQAGGETQYF
J: TRBJ1-2; size: once; V: TRBV5-6; length: 15; CDR3: CASSLFTATNYGYTF
J: TRBJ1-4; size: .; V: TRBV4-1; length: 17; CDR3: CASSQFRDSTTNEKLFF
J: TRBJ2-1; size: .; V: TRBV5-8; length: 14; CDR3: CASTLRRTSYEQFF
J: TRBJ2-4; size: .; V: TRBV5-4; length: 16; CDR3: CASSFEDRGTKNIQYF
J: TRBJ1-3; size: .; V: TRBV7-2; length: 16; CDR3: CASSSRGIRSGNTIYF
J: TRBJ2-7; size: .; V: TRBV4-2; length: 14; CDR3: CASSQELRAYEQYF
J: TRBJ2-7; size: .; V: TRBV7-2; length: 14; CDR3: CASSLARLSYEQYF
J: TRBJ2-5; size: .; V: TRBV5-5; length: 17; CDR3: CASSLGAGGQIRETQYF
J: TRBJ2-1; size: few; V: TRBV7-3; length: 14; CDR3: CASSLTQGRNEQFF
J: TRBJ1-1; size: .; V: TRBV30; length: 13; CDR3: CAWSVQSDTEAFF
J: TRBJ2-1; size: many; V: TRBV19; length: 17; CDR3: CASSIKRGTSGLSEQFF
J: TRBJ1-1; size: .; V: TRBV18; length: 13; CDR3: CASSPLESTEAFF
J: TRBJ1-4; size: .; V: TRBV7-2; length: 14; CDR3: CASSVTGSDEKLFF
J: TRBJ2-1; size: few; V: TRBV6-5; length: 15; CDR3: CASSPGLHLYNEQFF
J: TRBJ2-3; size: .; V: TRBV5-1; length: 16; CDR3: CASSLEGGPSTDTQYF
J: TRBJ2-1; size: .; V: TRBV7-3; length: 16; CDR3: CASSLARGRQGNEQFF
J: TRBJ1-1; size: few; V: TRBV11-2; length: 17; CDR3: CASSLALSSVMNTEAFF
J: TRBJ2-7; size: .; V: TRBV19; length: 14; CDR3: CASSTMDRAYEQYF
J: TRBJ2-7; size: .; V: TRBV28; length: 14; CDR3: CASSRREITYEQYF
J: TRBJ1-2; size: .; V: TRBV18; length: 14; CDR3: CASSPGGPEHGYTF
J: TRBJ2-7; size: .; V: TRBV7-6; length: 16; CDR3: CASSLAAPAGGSEQYF
J: TRBJ2-5; size: .; V: TRBV9; length: 15; CDR3: CASSARQGLRETQYF